This is a list of T cell receptor beta chains from one sample in a study of cytomegalovirus exposure and HLA in healthy donors. Some clones are missing from TCRdb's copy, which holds only in-frame ones; the method was immunoSEQ multiplex PCR. The sample yields approximately 110,000 clones, under 85% seen once. Sequenced input: PBMCs. These receptors were taken from a woman aged 45 to 65 in good health and CMV-seropositive. Both conserved end residues are part of each CDR3.

CDR3 protein	J gene	V gene	CDR3 length
CSARGTALWHF	TRBJ2-3	TRBV20-1	11
CARSWRTGIIPSNYGYTF	TRBJ1-2	TRBV5-3	18
CASSYGLRTDTQYF	TRBJ2-3	TRBV6-5	14
CASSLTLRGSTDTQYF	TRBJ2-3	TRBV5-1	16
CASSFSGTIYGYTF	TRBJ1-2	TRBV7-9	14
CASSLRQANEKLFF	TRBJ1-4	TRBV5-1	14
CASSLVAGINEQFF	TRBJ2-1	TRBV5-1	14
CASSFRQALYNSPLHF	TRBJ1-6	TRBV27	16
CASSYGGRNTGELFF	TRBJ2-2	TRBV7-3	15
CASSLQGNAGELFF	TRBJ2-2	TRBV7-9	14
CASSLGGTLTYEQYF	TRBJ2-7	TRBV7-6	15
CASKDSPNQPQHF	TRBJ1-5	TRBV27	13
CASSPGTGTNEKLFF	TRBJ1-4	TRBV7-6	15
CASSLSAGGASGELFF	TRBJ2-2	TRBV7-3	16
CSVEDPTGGTDTQYF	TRBJ2-3	TRBV29-1	15
CASSETSRDREQYF	TRBJ2-7	TRBV21-1	14
CASSGGRAAEAFF	TRBJ1-1	TRBV2	13
CASRLTGGIGDGYTF	TRBJ1-2	TRBV27	15
CASSPFSVRSSYNSPLHF	TRBJ1-6	TRBV9	18
CASSPSGRTEAFF	TRBJ1-1	TRBV5-1	13
CASSLIMAPEAEAFF	TRBJ1-1	TRBV5-7	15
CASSALRSYERNTIYF	TRBJ1-3	TRBV2	16
CASSYSGTGEGYTF	TRBJ1-2	TRBV6-6	14
CASSSGSTGELFF	TRBJ2-2	TRBV5-1	13
CASSLDRGFTYEQYF	TRBJ2-7	TRBV5-1	15
CASSGTSAPPDTQYF	TRBJ2-3	TRBV10-1	15
CASSQDMGQGPGELFF	TRBJ2-2	TRBV4-3	16